A selection of T cell receptor beta chains follows, all from one sample in a study of T cell responses to AZD1222 COVID-19 vaccine. This table comes from immunoSEQ multiplex PCR, and its TCRdb copy is limited to in-frame clones, with some not included. The repertoire includes roughly 100,000 clones, less than 90% of them detected once, and over 15% sits in the top ten. Specimen: peripheral blood, collected on day 0 of AZD1222 vaccination. Receptor source: an adult in good health. CDR3s include the opening cysteine and the closing phenylalanine or tryptophan. D genes are given only for firm matches. Size values are once, few and many counts, or a class for expanded clones, and some rows have none.

D gene	clone size	J gene	V gene	CDR3 length	CDR3 protein	CDR3 DNA
TRBD1	NA	TRBJ1-2	TRBV6-6	14	CASSYRTGNYGYTF	TGTGCCAGCAGTTACCGGACAGGTAACTATGGCTACACCTTC
NA	NA	TRBJ2-1	TRBV7-9	14	CASSLGDNYNEQFF	TGTGCCAGCAGCTTGGGGGACAACTACAATGAGCAGTTCTTC
TRBD2	NA	TRBJ2-4	TRBV6-2/TRBV6-3	20	CASSYGVGASGLIAKNIQYF	TGTGCCAGCAGTTACGGAGTAGGGGCTAGCGGTTTAATAGCCAAAAACATTCAGTACTTC
TRBD2	NA	TRBJ2-5	TRBV14	15	CASSAPGLVGETQYF	TGTGCCAGCAGCGCCCCGGGACTAGTGGGTGAGACCCAGTACTTC
NA	NA	TRBJ1-5	TRBV19	17	CASSIGDRPGSNQPQHF	TGTGCCAGTAGTATCGGTGACAGGCCGGGGAGTAATCAGCCCCAGCATTTT
NA	once	TRBJ2-1	TRBV7-9	14	CASTAESSYNEQFF	TGTGCCAGCACAGCGGAGAGCTCCTACAATGAGCAGTTCTTC
TRBD1	NA	TRBJ1-3	TRBV4-2	15	CASSQGDRVSNTIYF	TGTGCCAGCAGCCAAGGCGACAGGGTTTCAAACACCATATATTTT
TRBD1	NA	TRBJ2-7	TRBV7-2	13	CASSWDSYYEQYF	TGTGCCAGCAGCTGGGACAGTTACTACGAGCAGTACTTC
TRBD2	few	TRBJ2-2	TRBV27	21	CASSLLGVRGTSGSRIGELFF	TGTGCCAGCAGTTTATTGGGGGTCAGGGGGACTAGCGGGAGCAGAATCGGGGAGCTGTTTTTT
TRBD2	NA	TRBJ2-3	TRBV3-1/TRBV3-2	16	CASSPPSGSPTDTQYF	TGTGCCAGCAGCCCACCTAGCGGGTCCCCCACAGATACGCAGTATTTT
NA	NA	TRBJ1-2	TRBV12-3/TRBV12-4	13	CASTEQDNYGYTF	TGTGCCAGCACCGAACAGGATAACTATGGCTACACCTTC
NA	NA	TRBJ2-4	TRBV4-1	12	CASIGPKNIQYF	TGCGCCAGCATAGGTCCTAAAAACATTCAGTACTTC
TRBD2	NA	TRBJ2-2	TRBV5-1	16	CASSFGVAGGTGELFF	TGCGCCAGCAGTTTCGGCGTAGCGGGGGGCACCGGGGAGCTGTTTTTT
TRBD2	NA	TRBJ2-1	TRBV12-5	15	CASGLGLAGGNEQFF	TGTGCTAGTGGTCTAGGACTAGCGGGAGGTAATGAGCAGTTCTTC
TRBD1	NA	TRBJ2-1	TRBV28	16	CASSLWGQGTYNEQFF	TGTGCCAGCAGTTTATGGGGACAGGGGACCTACAATGAGCAGTTCTTC
NA	NA	TRBJ1-4	TRBV11-2	15	CASSLVPGATEKLFF	TGTGCCAGCAGCTTAGTTCCGGGGGCTACTGAAAAACTGTTTTTT
NA	NA	TRBJ1-6	TRBV7-9	15	CASSLDTGLRSPLHF	TGTGCCAGCAGCTTAGACACAGGGTTGAGGTCACCCCTCCACTTT
TRBD1	NA	TRBJ1-2	TRBV24-1	11	CATSDRGGYTF	TGTGCCACCAGCGACAGGGGCGGCTACACCTTC
TRBD1	NA	TRBJ2-1	TRBV5-4	14	CASSSGQGVWEQFF	TGTGCCAGCAGCTCGGGACAGGGAGTCTGGGAGCAGTTCTTC
TRBD2	NA	TRBJ2-1	TRBV28	14	CASTPSGKYNEQFF	TGTGCCAGCACCCCTAGCGGAAAGTACAATGAGCAGTTCTTC
TRBD1	NA	TRBJ1-2	TRBV11-3	15	CASSLQTGTGAGYTF	TGTGCCAGCAGCTTACAGACCGGGACAGGGGCCGGCTACACCTTC
TRBD1	NA	TRBJ1-6	TRBV6-5	15	CASSTQGAHNSPLHF	TGTGCCAGCAGTACACAGGGGGCTCATAATTCACCCCTCCACTTT
NA	few	TRBJ1-6	TRBV19	12	CASSMEGSPLHF	TGTGCCAGTAGTATGGAAGGTTCACCCCTCCACTTT
NA	NA	TRBJ1-2	TRBV28	13	CASSPPPNYGYTF	TGTGCCAGCAGTCCGCCGCCTAACTATGGCTACACCTTC
NA	NA	TRBJ1-1	TRBV20-1	9	CSLTGGAFF	TGCAGTCTGACCGGAGGAGCTTTCTTT
NA	NA	TRBJ1-1	TRBV12-3/TRBV12-4	13	CASSLKAADEAFF	TGTGCCAGCAGTTTAAAGGCGGCAGATGAAGCTTTCTTT
NA	NA	TRBJ2-2	TRBV7-8	15	CASSLDRGRAGELFF	TGTGCCAGCAGCTTAGACCGTGGCAGGGCCGGGGAGCTGTTTTTT
NA	NA	TRBJ1-2	TRBV18	13	CASSPGEDYGYTF	TGTGCCAGCTCACCAGGGGAGGACTATGGCTACACCTTC
NA	NA	TRBJ1-2	TRBV5-4	13	CASSPREAGGYTF	TGTGCCAGCAGTCCCAGGGAGGCGGGGGGCTACACCTTC
TRBD2	few	TRBJ2-5	TRBV4-2	16	CASSQDGTRRQETQYF	TGTGCCAGCAGCCAAGATGGGACTAGGAGACAAGAGACCCAGTACTTC
TRBD2	NA	TRBJ2-1	TRBV6-2/TRBV6-3	15	CASSLAGGGNNEQFF	TGTGCCAGCAGTTTAGCGGGAGGTGGGAACAATGAGCAGTTCTTC
NA	NA	TRBJ2-2	TRBV19	17	CASSMPQGGPNTGELFF	TGTGCCAGTAGTATGCCTCAGGGGGGTCCGAACACCGGGGAGCTGTTTTTT
TRBD1	few	TRBJ1-2	TRBV19	13	CASRQGIRYGYTF	TGTGCCAGTAGACAGGGGATACGGTATGGCTACACCTTC
NA	NA	TRBJ2-1	TRBV4-1	17	CASSQVDLGLSYNEQFF	TGCGCCAGCAGCCAAGTGGATTTGGGGCTCTCCTACAATGAGCAGTTCTTC
TRBD2	NA	TRBJ2-2	TRBV19	16	CASSIEASGSIGELFF	TGTGCCAGTAGTATCGAAGCTAGCGGGAGTATCGGGGAGCTGTTTTTT
NA	once	TRBJ2-7	TRBV27	15	CASGPFKAASYEQYF	TGTGCCAGTGGACCTTTCAAAGCGGCCTCCTACGAGCAGTACTTC
NA	NA	TRBJ1-4	TRBV30	13	CASSGPAGEKLFF	TGTGCCTCCTCGGGCCCGGCGGGTGAAAAACTGTTTTTT
NA	once	TRBJ1-5	TRBV28	15	CASSADASAGQPQHF	TGTGCCAGCAGTGCGGACGCATCGGCGGGTCAGCCCCAGCATTTT
NA	NA	TRBJ1-1	TRBV6-5	13	CASSSGTPNKAFF	TGTGCCAGCAGTTCCGGGACCCCCAACAAGGCTTTCTTT
NA	few	TRBJ2-3	TRBV28	14	CASSFLSGTDTQYF	TGTGCCAGCAGTTTTCTTAGCGGCACAGATACGCAGTATTTT
NA	NA	TRBJ2-7	TRBV7-8	14	CASSQMQSSYEQYF	TGTGCCAGCAGCCAAATGCAGAGCTCCTACGAGCAGTACTTC
NA	NA	TRBJ2-3	TRBV7-2	15	CASSLKGQGRDTQYF	TGTGCCAGCAGCTTAAAGGGTCAGGGTAGGGATACGCAGTATTTT
NA	NA	TRBJ2-2	TRBV5-1	16	CASSSEAPLNTGELFF	TGCGCCAGCAGCTCGGAGGCCCCGCTGAACACCGGGGAGCTGTTTTTT
NA	NA	TRBJ1-2	TRBV27	13	CASSLQGIGGYTF	TGTGCCAGCAGTTTGCAGGGAATAGGCGGCTACACCTTC
NA	NA	TRBJ1-2	TRBV4-3	16	CASSHSGRDHWNGYTF	TGCGCCAGCAGCCATTCCGGCAGGGACCATTGGAATGGCTACACCTTC
TRBD2	NA	TRBJ2-7	TRBV7-2	15	CASSLQSGISYEQYF	TGTGCCAGCAGTCTTCAAAGCGGGATCTCCTACGAGCAGTACTTC
NA	once	TRBJ2-2	TRBV27	15	CASSEIPRNTGELFF	TGTGCCAGCAGCGAAATCCCCAGGAACACCGGGGAGCTGTTTTTT
TRBD1	NA	TRBJ1-2	TRBV6-5	13	CASRKGQVGGYTF	TGTGCCAGCAGAAAAGGACAGGTCGGGGGCTACACCTTC
NA	NA	TRBJ1-4	TRBV28	17	CASTESGGFGTNEKLFF	TGTGCCAGCACCGAATCTGGGGGCTTCGGAACTAATGAAAAACTGTTTTTT
NA	NA	TRBJ1-2	TRBV4-1	14	CASSPPGTLYGYTF	TGCGCCAGCAGCCCCCCCGGGACACTCTATGGCTACACCTTC
NA	few	TRBJ2-5	TRBV6-5	14	CASTLTESQETQYF	TGTGCCAGCACCCTGACAGAAAGTCAAGAGACCCAGTACTTC
NA	NA	TRBJ1-5	TRBV12-5	12	CASGTGNQPQHF	TGTGCTAGTGGTACGGGGAATCAGCCCCAGCATTTT
NA	NA	TRBJ2-5	TRBV5-1	15	CASSLWRQEQETQYF	TGCGCCAGCAGCTTGTGGCGCCAGGAACAAGAGACCCAGTACTTC
NA	NA	TRBJ2-7	TRBV25-1	16	CASTERAGARRGEQYF	TGTGCCAGCACCGAACGAGCGGGAGCCCGCAGGGGGGAGCAGTACTTC
NA	few	TRBJ1-2	TRBV15	14	CATSRAGFNYGYTF	TGTGCCACCAGCAGAGCGGGGTTTAACTATGGCTACACCTTC
NA	NA	TRBJ2-3	TRBV3-1/TRBV3-2	13	CASSQARDGTQYF	TGTGCCAGCAGCCAAGCCCGGGACGGTACGCAGTATTTT